The 26 T cell receptor beta chains below were found in one sample sequenced in a study of blood T cell repertoires in COVID-19. Here immunoSEQ multiplex PCR was the method, and the copy in TCRdb shows in-frame clones only, minus some. The table lists fewer than 250,000 clones, over 70% of them singletons, with 7% to 10% in the top ten. The source material was peripheral blood. The receptor set was obtained from a woman aged 50 to 60 with acute or convalescent COVID-19.

The CDR3 nucleotides are TGTGCCACCAGTGACCCCGCCGTTGGACAGGGCTACAATGAGCAGTTCTTC. Translating it yields CATSDPAVGQGYNEQFF. The chain couples TRBV24-1 to TRBJ2-1, with 8 bases fitting TRBD1. With V trimmed by 4 bases and J by 3 bases, 10 bases remained unmatched. Per germline, CDR1 KGHDR and CDR2 SFDVKD. This CDR3 contains 17 residues.

This sequence joins TRBV6-5 and TRBJ2-7; 14 positions match TRBD2. The CDR3 is 15 residues long. The germline V gene has CDR1 MNHEY and CDR2 SVGAGI. After removal of 4 bases from V and 5 bases from J, the junction contained 4 bases not matched to a gene. Written as DNA, the CDR3 is TGTGCCAGCAGTTGGGGGACTAGCGGGAGACACGAGCAGTACTTC. Amino acids: CASSWGTSGRHEQYF.

In DNA form, the CDR3 reads TGTGCCACCTTCGAACCGGGACAGGGGTATCAGCCCCAGCATTTT. Protein: CATFEPGQGYQPQHF. The rearrangement joins TRBV6-5 to TRBJ1-5; 10 nucleotides match TRBD1. This CDR3 is 15 amino acids long. Germline trimming cut 10 bases from V and 5 bases from J; bases unmatched to any gene: 11. CDR1 is MNHEY, CDR2 SVGAGI, per germline.

The chain uses TRBV7-9 and TRBJ2-5, with D unresolved. This CDR3 has 15 amino acids. The germline gives CDR1 SEHNR, CDR2 FQNEAQ (reference sequence). Trimming took off 4 bases at V and 1 base at J, with 13 bases between the two ends. Written as DNA, the CDR3 is TGTGCCAGCAGCTCCACAATCCCAGGCCAAGAGACCCAGTACTTC. This sequence encodes CASSSTIPGQETQYF. Looking up the rest from reference TRBV7-9 and TRBJ2-5 gives the full variable domain: DTGVSQNPRHKITKRGQNVTFRCDPISEHNRLYWYRQTLGQGPEFLTYFQNEAQLEKSRLLSDRFSAERPKGSFSTLEIQRTEQGDSAMYLCASSSTIPGQETQYFGPGTRLLVL.

The rearrangement uses TRBV27 and TRBJ2-1, with 9 positions matching TRBD2. The CDR3 contains 16 residues. V lost 5 bases to trimming and J lost 8 bases; unmatched junction nucleotides: 13. Germline V gene data show CDR1 as MNHEY and CDR2 as SMNVEV (reference sequence). The CDR3 sequence: CASSPTTSGGGDEQFF. Here the CDR3 DNA reads TGTGCCAGCAGTCCCACGACTAGCGGAGGGGGGGATGAGCAGTTCTTC.

V gene TRBV2 combines with J gene TRBJ2-1, with a tentative D call TRBD2 (5 bases). The CDR3 totals 15 residues. Germline assignment: CDR1 SNHLY and CDR2 FYNNEI. V lost 2 bases, J lost 5 bases, and 13 bases lay in between. The CDR3 DNA sequence: TGTGCCAGCAGTGAATATAGCGCCAGAAACAATGAGCAGTTCTTC. Translation gives CASSEYSARNNEQFF.

Many counts were recorded for this clone. The V call is TRBV6-5, the J call TRBJ2-7, with 7 bases aligning to TRBD2. V lost 2 bases and J lost 1; bases outside the gene matches: 5. In germline, CDR1 is MNHEY, CDR2 SVGAGI. The length of the CDR3 is 15 residues. Here the CDR3 reads CASSYGLAVSYEQYF. CDR3 DNA sequence: TGTGCCAGCAGTTACGGGCTAGCGGTATCCTACGAGCAGTACTTC.

The chain recombines TRBV27 with TRBJ2-1; the D is unclear. Per the germline V gene, CDR1 is MNHEY and CDR2 is SMNVEV (reference sequence). CDR3 size: 15 residues. With 5 bases removed from V and 0 bases from J, the gap between germline ends came to 11 bases. CDR3 region: CASSPLRSSYNEQFF. In DNA, the CDR3 is TGTGCCAGCAGTCCCCTGCGGAGCTCCTACAATGAGCAGTTCTTC.

The CDR3 DNA is TGTGCCAGCAGTGAATGGGACACAGAGACCGGGGAGCTGTTTTTT. Protein: CASSEWDTETGELFF. J is TRBJ2-2 and V is TRBV2, with D possibly matching TRBD1 (6 bases). Germline CDR1 SNHLY, CDR2 FYNNEI. The CDR3 sequence is 15 residues long. V was shortened by 2 bases and J by 5 bases, with 12 bases between the two germline ends.

This sequence joins TRBV5-5 and TRBJ2-5; 7 bases map to TRBD2. Germline V gene sequence: CDR1 SGHKS, CDR2 YYEKEE (reference sequence). The CDR3 runs 15 residues. V dropped 3 bases and J dropped 4; count of bases not matched to a gene: 9. CDR3 amino acids: CASSSLAALGETQYF. As DNA, the CDR3 is TGTGCCAGCAGCTCTCTAGCGGCCCTAGGAGAGACCCAGTACTTC.

This chain connects TRBV6-5 to TRBJ2-2; D may be TRBD1 (5 bases). V was cut by 4 bases and J by 7 bases, with 13 bases left in between. The CDR3 runs 14 residues. Germline CDR1 and CDR2: MNHEY and SVGAGI. The CDR3 reads CASSSSREGGELFF. In DNA form, the CDR3 reads TGTGCCAGCAGTTCCTCCAGGGAAGGCGGGGAGCTGTTTTTT.

V and J are TRBV3-1 (or the pseudogene TRBV3-2) and TRBJ2-2; 8 bases are shared with TRBD1. Germline assignment: CDR1 LGHDT and CDR2 YNNKEL (reference sequence). The V and J ends lost 2 bases and 1 base, in that order; junction bases with no gene match: 6. The CDR3 contains 17 residues. CDR3 DNA sequence: TGTGCCAGCAGCCAAAGAGCAGGGGGCAAGAACACCGGGGAGCTGTTTTTT. It is translated as CASSQRAGGKNTGELFF.

The chain links TRBV15 to TRBJ1-2, with 8 bases matching TRBD1. Germline-derived CDR1 and CDR2 are LNHNV and YYDKDF (reference sequence). The CDR3 consists of 15 residues. With V trimmed by 4 bases and J by 8 bases, 12 bases remained unmatched. As DNA, the CDR3 is TGTGCCACCAGCAAGACTAAAACAGGGGGTGAGGGCTACACCTTC. Protein product: CATSKTKTGGEGYTF.

The V gene is TRBV19, the J gene TRBJ2-5, with D possibly matching TRBD1 (6 bases). The CDR3 length is 14 residues. The germline CDR1 and CDR2 sequences are LNHDA and SQIVND (reference sequence). V lost 7 bases and J lost 4, with 16 bases in between. This CDR3 reads CASTPGQGGETQYF. For the CDR3, the DNA is TGTGCCAGTACTCCGGGACAAGGGGGAGAGACCCAGTACTTC.

The V and J genes are TRBV28 and TRBJ1-3; D not certain. CDR1 is MDHEN and CDR2 is SYDVKM in the germline V gene. CDR3 length: 12 residues. Deletions cut 3 bases from V and 7 bases from J, with 7 bases between. The CDR3 nucleotides are TGTGCCAGCAGTTTGGCCAGGAACACCATATATTTT. This codes for CASSLARNTIYF. Complete variable domain (other parts from reference TRBV28 and TRBJ1-3): DVKVTQSSRYLVKRTGEKVFLECVQDMDHENMFWYRQDPGLGLRLIYFSYDVKMKEKGDIPEGYSVSREKKERFSLILESASTNQTSMYLCASSLARNTIYFGEGSWLTVV.

This chain joins TRBV20-1 and TRBJ2-1; no clear D. Germline V lookup: CDR1 DFQATT, CDR2 SNEGSKA (reference sequence). CDR3 length equals 14 residues. Trimming shortened V by 3 bases and J by 7 bases, and 16 bases separated the two germline ends. CDR3: CSASDWSMSNEQFF. In DNA form, the CDR3 reads TGCAGTGCTAGTGACTGGAGCATGAGTAATGAGCAGTTCTTC.

DNA for the CDR3: TGTGCCAGCAAAGGGGGCGGCTATGGCTACACCTTC. It yields the protein CASKGGGYGYTF. J is TRBJ1-2 and V is TRBV28, with 7 nucleotides matching TRBD1. The germline CDR1 and CDR2 sequences are MDHEN and SYDVKM. V lost 7 bases and J lost 4; bases outside the gene matches: 3. The CDR3 runs to 12 residues.

V is TRBV20-1 and J is TRBJ2-1, with D uncertain. CDR3 length equals 14 residues. Trimming stripped 3 bases from V and 6 bases from J, with 15 bases between. CDR1 is DFQATT and CDR2 is SNEGSKA in the germline V gene (reference sequence). The CDR3: CSASVSPLGNEQFF. The DNA of the CDR3 is TGCAGTGCTAGTGTATCCCCGCTCGGCAATGAGCAGTTCTTC.

The gene calls are TRBV28 and TRBJ2-3; D might be TRBD2 (5 bases). The germline gives CDR1 MDHEN, CDR2 SYDVKM. The V end was cut by 2 bases, the J end by 4 bases, with 13 bases between. The CDR3 covers 15 residues. The CDR3 sequence: CASSLLADISDTQYF. The CDR3 DNA follows: TGTGCCAGCAGTTTACTAGCTGATATTTCAGATACGCAGTATTTT.

The chain has TRBV18 and TRBJ2-4; maybe TRBD1 (5 bases). The CDR3 sequence is 18 residues long. Germline lookup yields CDR1 KGHSH and CDR2 LQKENI. Between the trimmed V and J ends, which lost 2 bases and 0 bases, there was a span of 17 bases. The CDR3 region has the DNA TGTGCCAGCTCACCAAGGGTATTAGGGGTCGAAGCCAAAAACATTCAGTACTTC. Translated, it gives CASSPRVLGVEAKNIQYF.

The chain joins TRBV13 to TRBJ2-7, with TRBD1 matching 10 bases. The ends lost 5 bases at V and 3 bases at J; junction bases unmatched: 19. Germline V lookup: CDR1 PRHDT, CDR2 FYEKMQ (reference sequence). CDR3 size: 19 residues. DNA for the CDR3: TGTGCCAGCAGCCGGCGGGACAGGGGCCTCAGCGGGAGAATCTACGAGCAGTACTTC. The encoded protein is CASSRRDRGLSGRIYEQYF.

This clone was seen only a few times. The chain recombines TRBV6-5 with TRBJ1-2; D gene unclear. The CDR3 length is 13 residues. V lost 6 bases, J lost 3 bases, and 11 bases lay in between. Germline V gene data show CDR1 as MNHEY and CDR2 as SVGAGI. CDR3 amino acids: CASSGRDYYGYTF. The CDR3 region has the DNA TGTGCCAGCAGCGGCCGGGATTACTATGGCTACACCTTC.

This chain joins TRBV6-5 and TRBJ1-1, with 8 positions matching TRBD1. Germline loops: CDR1 MNHEY, CDR2 SVGAGI. The CDR3 spans 14 residues. J was trimmed by 10 bases and V by 0 bases; bases with no gene match: 7. The CDR3 DNA follows: TGTGCCAGCAGTTACTCGGGACAGGAAATTACAGCTTTCTTT. This sequence encodes CASSYSGQEITAFF.

The CDR3, as DNA: TGTGCCAGCAGCCAGGAAGATGGGCCAGGGGGACAGAACACTGAAGCTTTCTTT. As protein: CASSQEDGPGGQNTEAFF. The chain is built from TRBV3-1 (or the pseudogene TRBV3-2) and TRBJ1-1; TRBD1 matches 7 bases. There are 18 residues in the CDR3. Germline V gene sequence: CDR1 LGHDT, CDR2 YNNKEL (reference sequence). J gave up 1 base and V 3 bases, and 14 bases lay outside the gene matches.

The V call is TRBV4-1, the J call TRBJ2-4; D might be TRBD2 (5 bases). Per germline, CDR1 MGHRA and CDR2 YSYEKL. The CDR3 runs to 18 residues. Trimming shortened V by 1 base and J by 3 bases, and 19 bases separated the two germline ends. This CDR3 is CASSQVQEARAVKNIQYF. For the CDR3, the DNA is TGCGCCAGCAGCCAAGTTCAGGAGGCGAGAGCGGTCAAAAACATTCAGTACTTC.

The V and J genes are TRBV7-2 and TRBJ2-7; TRBD1 aligns across 9 bases. The germline CDR1 and CDR2 sequences are SGHTA and FQGNSA. After removal of 8 bases from V and 4 bases from J, the junction contained 12 bases not matched to a gene. The CDR3 consists of 15 residues. CDR3 bases: TGTGCCAGCCAAGACGTACAGGGGGCGAAGTACGAGCAGTACTTC. This encodes CASQDVQGAKYEQYF.